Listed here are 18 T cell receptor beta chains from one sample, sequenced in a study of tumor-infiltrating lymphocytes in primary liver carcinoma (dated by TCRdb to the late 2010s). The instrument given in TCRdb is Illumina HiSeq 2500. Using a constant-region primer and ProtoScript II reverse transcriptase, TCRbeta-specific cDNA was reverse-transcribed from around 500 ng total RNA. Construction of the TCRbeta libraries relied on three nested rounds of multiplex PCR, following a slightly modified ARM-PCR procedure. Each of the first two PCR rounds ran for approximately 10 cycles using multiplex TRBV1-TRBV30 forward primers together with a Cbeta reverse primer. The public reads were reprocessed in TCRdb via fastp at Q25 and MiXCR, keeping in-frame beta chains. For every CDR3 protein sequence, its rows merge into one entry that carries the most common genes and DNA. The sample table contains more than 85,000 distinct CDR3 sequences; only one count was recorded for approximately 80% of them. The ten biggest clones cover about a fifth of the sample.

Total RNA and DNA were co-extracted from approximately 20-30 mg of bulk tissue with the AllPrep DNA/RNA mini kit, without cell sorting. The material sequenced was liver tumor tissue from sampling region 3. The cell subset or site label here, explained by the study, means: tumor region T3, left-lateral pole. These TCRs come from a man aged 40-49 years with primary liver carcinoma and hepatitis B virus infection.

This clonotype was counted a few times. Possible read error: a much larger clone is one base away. The CDR3 here is CTIGGGALQETQYF. CDR3 bases: TGTACCATCGGAGGGGGGGCCCTACAAGAGACCCAGTACTTC. The chain joins TRBV10-3 to TRBJ2-5; the D gene is possibly TRBD2 (7 bases). The CDR3 is 14 residues long. Germline V gene lookup returns CDR1 ENHRY and CDR2 SYGVKD.

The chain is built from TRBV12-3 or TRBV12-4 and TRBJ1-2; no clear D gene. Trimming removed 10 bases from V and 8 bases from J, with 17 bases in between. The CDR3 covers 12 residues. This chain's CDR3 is CANSSQSSGYTF. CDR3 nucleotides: TGTGCCAATAGTTCGCAGAGTTCGGGCTACACCTTC.

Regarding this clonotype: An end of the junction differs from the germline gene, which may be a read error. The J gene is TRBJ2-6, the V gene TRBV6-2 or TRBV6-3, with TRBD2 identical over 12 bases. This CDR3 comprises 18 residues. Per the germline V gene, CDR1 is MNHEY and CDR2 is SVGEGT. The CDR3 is CAISTLAGGNSGPNVLTF. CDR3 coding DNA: TGTGCCATCAGTACCCTAGCGGGAGGGAACTCTGGGCCCAACGTCCTGACTTTC.

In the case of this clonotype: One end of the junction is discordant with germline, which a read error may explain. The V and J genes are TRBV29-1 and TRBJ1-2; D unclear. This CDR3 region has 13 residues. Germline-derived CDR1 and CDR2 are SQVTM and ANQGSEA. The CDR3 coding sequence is TGCAGCGTGTATCTTGCTCACGACTATGGTTACACCTTC. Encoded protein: CSVYLAHDYGYTF.

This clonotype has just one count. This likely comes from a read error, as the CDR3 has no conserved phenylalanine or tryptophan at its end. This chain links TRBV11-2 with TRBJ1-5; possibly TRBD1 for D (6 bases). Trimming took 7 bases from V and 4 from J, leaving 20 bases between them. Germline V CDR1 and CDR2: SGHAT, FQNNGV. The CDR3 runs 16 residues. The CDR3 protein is CASNIKGGLTNQPQHL. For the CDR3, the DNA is TGTGCCAGCAACATAAAAGGGGGACTGACGAATCAGCCCCAGCATCTT.

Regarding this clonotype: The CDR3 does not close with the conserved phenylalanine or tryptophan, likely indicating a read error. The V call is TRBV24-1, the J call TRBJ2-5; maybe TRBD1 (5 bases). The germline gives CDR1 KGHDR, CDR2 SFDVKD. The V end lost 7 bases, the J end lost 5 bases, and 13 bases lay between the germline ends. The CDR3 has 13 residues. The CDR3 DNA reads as TGTGCCACCAGCTCCGACCCAGGGGAGACCCAGTACCTC. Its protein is CATSSDPGETQYL.

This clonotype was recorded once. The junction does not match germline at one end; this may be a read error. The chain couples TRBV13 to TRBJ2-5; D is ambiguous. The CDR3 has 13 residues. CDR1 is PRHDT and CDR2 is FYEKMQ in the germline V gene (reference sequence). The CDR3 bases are TGTGTCAGCAGCACAACCTATACGGAGACCCAGTACTTC. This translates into CVSSTTYTETQYF. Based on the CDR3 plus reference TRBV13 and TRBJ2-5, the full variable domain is AAGVIQSPRHLIKEKRETATLKCYPIPRHDTVYWYQQGPGQDPQFLISFYEKMQSDKGSIPDRFSAQQFSDYHSELNMSSLELGDSALYFCVSSTTYTETQYFGPGTRLLVL.

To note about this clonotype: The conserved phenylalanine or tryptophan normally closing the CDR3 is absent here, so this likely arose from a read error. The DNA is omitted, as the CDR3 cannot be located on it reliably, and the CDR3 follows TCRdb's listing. CDR3 residues: CASGRSGTETHYC. This chain connects TRBV12-3 or TRBV12-4 to TRBJ2-5; the D call TRBD2 from the table was never checked on the DNA. The CDR3 is 13 residues long, counting both termini.

In DNA form, the CDR3 reads TGTGCCATCAGTGAGTCATCAGTGGGCCCTGAGCAGTTCTTC. Translated: CAISESSVGPEQFF. The rearrangement joins TRBV10-3 to TRBJ2-1; D remains ambiguous. Per germline, CDR1 ENHRY and CDR2 SYGVKD. The CDR3 runs to 14 residues. The germline V and J ends were trimmed by 0 bases and 9 bases, with 12 bases remaining between them.

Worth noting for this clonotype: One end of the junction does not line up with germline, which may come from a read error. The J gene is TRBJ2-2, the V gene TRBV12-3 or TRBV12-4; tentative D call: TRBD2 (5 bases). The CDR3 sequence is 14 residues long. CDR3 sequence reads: CASNYSVGTGELSF. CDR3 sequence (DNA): TGTGCCAGCAATTACTCCGTAGGCACCGGGGAGCTGTCTTTT.

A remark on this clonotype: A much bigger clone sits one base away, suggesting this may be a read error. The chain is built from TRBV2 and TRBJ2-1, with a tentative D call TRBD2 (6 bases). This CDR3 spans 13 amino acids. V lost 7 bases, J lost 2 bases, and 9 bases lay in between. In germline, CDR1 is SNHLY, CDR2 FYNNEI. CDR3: CASMEGTYNEQFF. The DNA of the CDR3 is TGTGCCAGCATGGAGGGCACCTACAATGAGCAGTTCTTC.

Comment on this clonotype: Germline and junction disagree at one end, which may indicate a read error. This CDR3 is CASSCDSYQLQHF. The CDR3 bases are TGTGCCAGCAGTTGCGACAGCTATCAGCTCCAGCATTTT. This sequence joins TRBV6-2 or TRBV6-3 and TRBJ1-5; D is possibly TRBD1 (5 bases). Germline V gene sequence: CDR1 MNHEY, CDR2 SVGEGT. This CDR3 is 13 amino acids long.

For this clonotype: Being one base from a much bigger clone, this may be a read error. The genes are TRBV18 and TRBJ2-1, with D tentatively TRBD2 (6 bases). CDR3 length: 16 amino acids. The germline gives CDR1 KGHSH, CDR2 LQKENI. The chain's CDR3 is CTSSPFSGVSYNEQFF. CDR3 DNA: TGTACCAGCTCACCATTTAGCGGTGTATCCTACAATGAGCAGTTCTTC.

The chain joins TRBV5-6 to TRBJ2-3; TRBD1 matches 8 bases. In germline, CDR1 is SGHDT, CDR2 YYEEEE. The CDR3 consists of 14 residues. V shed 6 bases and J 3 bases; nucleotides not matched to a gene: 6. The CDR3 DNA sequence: TGTGCCAGCAACCAACAGGGGGTAACAGATACGCAGTATTTT. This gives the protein CASNQQGVTDTQYF. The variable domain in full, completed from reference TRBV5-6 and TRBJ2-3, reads DAGVTQSPTHLIKTRGQQVTLRCSPKSGHDTVSWYQQALGQGPQFIFQYYEEEERQRGNFPDRFSGHQFPNYSSELNVNALLLGDSALYLCASNQQGVTDTQYFGPGTRLTVL.

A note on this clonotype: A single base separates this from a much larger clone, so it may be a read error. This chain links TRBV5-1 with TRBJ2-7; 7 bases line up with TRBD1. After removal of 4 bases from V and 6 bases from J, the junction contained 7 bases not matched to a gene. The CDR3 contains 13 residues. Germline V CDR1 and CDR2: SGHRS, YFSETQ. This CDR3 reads CASSAVTGREQYF. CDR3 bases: TGCGCCAGCAGCGCCGTGACAGGGCGCGAGCAGTACTTC.

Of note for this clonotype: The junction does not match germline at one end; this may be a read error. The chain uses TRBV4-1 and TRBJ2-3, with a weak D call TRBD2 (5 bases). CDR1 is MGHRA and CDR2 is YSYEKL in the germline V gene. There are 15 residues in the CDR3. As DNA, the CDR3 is TGTGCCAGCAGCCAGACAAGCGGTACGCCAGATACGCAGTATTTT. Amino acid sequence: CASSQTSGTPDTQYF.

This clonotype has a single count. The CDR3 sequence: CASSHSPNTEAFF. The CDR3 nucleotides are TGTGCCAGCAGTCATTCCCCGAACACTGAAGCTTTCTTT. The V call is TRBV12-3 or TRBV12-4, the J call TRBJ1-1; no firm D call. The CDR3 is 13 amino acids. V was trimmed by 5 bases and J by 1 base, leaving 8 bases between them.

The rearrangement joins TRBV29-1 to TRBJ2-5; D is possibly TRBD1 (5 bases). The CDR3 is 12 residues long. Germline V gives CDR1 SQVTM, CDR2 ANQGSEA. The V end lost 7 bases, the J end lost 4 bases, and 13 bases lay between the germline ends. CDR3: CSALTRGETQYF. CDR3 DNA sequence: TGCAGCGCTCTGACAAGGGGAGAGACCCAGTACTTC. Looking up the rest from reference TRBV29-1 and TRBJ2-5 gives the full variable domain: SAVISQKPSRDICQRGTSLTIQCQVDSQVTMMFWYRQQPGQSLTLIATANQGSEATYESGFVIDKFPISRPNLTFSTLTVSNMSPEDSSIYLCSALTRGETQYFGPGTRLLVL.